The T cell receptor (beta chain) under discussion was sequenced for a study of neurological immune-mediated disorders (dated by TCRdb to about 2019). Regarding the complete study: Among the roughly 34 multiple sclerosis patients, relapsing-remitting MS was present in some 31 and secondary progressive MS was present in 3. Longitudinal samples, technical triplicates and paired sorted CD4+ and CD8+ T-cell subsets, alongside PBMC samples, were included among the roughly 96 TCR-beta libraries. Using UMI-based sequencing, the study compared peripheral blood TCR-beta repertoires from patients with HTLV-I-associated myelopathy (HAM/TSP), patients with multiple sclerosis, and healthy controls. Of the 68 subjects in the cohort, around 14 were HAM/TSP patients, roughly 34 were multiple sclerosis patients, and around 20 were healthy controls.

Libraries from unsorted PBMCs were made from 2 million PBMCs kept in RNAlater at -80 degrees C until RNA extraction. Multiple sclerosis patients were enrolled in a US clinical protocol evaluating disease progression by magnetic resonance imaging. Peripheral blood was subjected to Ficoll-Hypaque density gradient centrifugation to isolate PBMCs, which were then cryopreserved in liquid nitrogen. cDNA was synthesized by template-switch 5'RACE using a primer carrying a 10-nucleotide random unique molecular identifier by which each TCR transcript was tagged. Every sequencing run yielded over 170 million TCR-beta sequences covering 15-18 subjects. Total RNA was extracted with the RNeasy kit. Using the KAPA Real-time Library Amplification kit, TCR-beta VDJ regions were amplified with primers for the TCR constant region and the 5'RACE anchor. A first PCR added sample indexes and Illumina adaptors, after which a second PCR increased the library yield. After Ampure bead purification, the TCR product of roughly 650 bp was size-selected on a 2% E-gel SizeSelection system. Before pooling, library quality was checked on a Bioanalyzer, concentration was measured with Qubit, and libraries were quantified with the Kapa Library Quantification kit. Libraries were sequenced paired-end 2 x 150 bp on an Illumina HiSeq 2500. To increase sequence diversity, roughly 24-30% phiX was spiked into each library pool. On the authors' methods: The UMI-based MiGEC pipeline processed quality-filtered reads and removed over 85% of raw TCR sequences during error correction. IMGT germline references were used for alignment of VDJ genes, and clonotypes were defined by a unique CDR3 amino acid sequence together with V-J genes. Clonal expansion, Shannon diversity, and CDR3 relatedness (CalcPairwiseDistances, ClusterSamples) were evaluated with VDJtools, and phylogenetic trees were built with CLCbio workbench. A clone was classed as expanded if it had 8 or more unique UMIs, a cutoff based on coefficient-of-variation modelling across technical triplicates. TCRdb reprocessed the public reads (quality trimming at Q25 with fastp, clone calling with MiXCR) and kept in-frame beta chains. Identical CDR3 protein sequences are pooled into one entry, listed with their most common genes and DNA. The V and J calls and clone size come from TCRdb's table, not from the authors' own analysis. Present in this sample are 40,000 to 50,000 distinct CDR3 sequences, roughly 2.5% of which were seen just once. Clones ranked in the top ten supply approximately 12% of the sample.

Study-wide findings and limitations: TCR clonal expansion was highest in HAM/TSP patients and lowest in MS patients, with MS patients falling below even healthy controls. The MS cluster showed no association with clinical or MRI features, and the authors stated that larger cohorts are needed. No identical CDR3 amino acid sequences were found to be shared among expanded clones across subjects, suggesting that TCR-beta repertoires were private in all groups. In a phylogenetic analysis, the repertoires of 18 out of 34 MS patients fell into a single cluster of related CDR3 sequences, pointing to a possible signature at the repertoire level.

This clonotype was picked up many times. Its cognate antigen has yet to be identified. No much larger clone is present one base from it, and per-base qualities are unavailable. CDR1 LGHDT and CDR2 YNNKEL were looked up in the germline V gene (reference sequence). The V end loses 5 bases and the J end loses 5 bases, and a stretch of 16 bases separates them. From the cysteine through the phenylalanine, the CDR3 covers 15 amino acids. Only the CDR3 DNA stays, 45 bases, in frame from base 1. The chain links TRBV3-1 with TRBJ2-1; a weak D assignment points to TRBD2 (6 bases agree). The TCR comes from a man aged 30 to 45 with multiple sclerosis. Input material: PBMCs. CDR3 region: CASSGGIGGHNEQFF. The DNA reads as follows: TGTGCCAGCAGCGGGGGGATAGGAGGCCACAATGAGCAGTTCTTC.